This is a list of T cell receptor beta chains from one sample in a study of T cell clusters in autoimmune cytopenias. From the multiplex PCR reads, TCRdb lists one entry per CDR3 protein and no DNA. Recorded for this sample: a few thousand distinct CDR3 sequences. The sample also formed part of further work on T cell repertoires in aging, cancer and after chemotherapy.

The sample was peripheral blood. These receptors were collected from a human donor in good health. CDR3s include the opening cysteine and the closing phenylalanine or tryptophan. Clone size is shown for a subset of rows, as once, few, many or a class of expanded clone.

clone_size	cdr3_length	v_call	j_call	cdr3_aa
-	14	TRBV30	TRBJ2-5	CAWSGDRWQETQYF
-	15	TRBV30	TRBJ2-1	CAWSVRTGILYEQFF
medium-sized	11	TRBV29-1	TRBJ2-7	CSPPGGTEQYF
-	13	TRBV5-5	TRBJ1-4	CASNLSPGEKLFF
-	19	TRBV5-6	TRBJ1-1	CASSVTGFGRSSVNTEAFF
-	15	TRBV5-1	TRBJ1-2	CASSLADGRGPGYTF
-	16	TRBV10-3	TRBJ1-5	CATRGGGETGNQPQHF
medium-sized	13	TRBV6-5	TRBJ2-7	CASSPLAYNEQYF
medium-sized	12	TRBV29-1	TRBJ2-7	CSVGARDSEQYF
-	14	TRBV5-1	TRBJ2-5	CASTGQGAQETQYF
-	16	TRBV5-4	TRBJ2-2	CASSLALAGETGELFF
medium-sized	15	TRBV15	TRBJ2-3	CATRRRAGAEDTQYF
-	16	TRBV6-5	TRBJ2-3	CASSYSIALAADTQYF
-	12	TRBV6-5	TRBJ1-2	CASLGDDYGYTF
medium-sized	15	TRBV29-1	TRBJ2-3	CSVDGLAGALDTQYF
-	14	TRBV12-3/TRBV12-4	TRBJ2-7	CASSLQQGADAQYF
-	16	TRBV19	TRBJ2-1	CASSPRQGLVYNEQFF
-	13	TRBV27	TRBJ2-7	CASRMTGSYEQYF
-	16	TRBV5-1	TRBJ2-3	CASSLGEGTPADTQYF
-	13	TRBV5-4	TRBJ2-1	CASSLDGLNEQFF
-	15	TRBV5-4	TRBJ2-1	CASSSRDRGPDEQFF
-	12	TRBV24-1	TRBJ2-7	CATSLDFSEQYF